The 31 T cell receptor beta chains below all came from one sample that was sequenced in a study of blood T cell repertoires in COVID-19. The table came from immunoSEQ multiplex PCR; TCRdb's copy has only in-frame clones and leaves some out. In the table there are roughly 280,000 clones, around 86% of which are singletons. Sequenced: peripheral blood. These receptors were collected from a man between 18 and 29 years old with active or convalescent COVID-19.

This chain uses TRBV9 with TRBJ2-3; D perhaps matches TRBD2 (5 bases). The CDR3 has 12 residues. The germline V and J ends were trimmed by 5 bases and 1 base, with 5 bases remaining between them. Germline V gene lookup returns CDR1 SGDLS and CDR2 YYNGEE. CDR3: CASREGTDTQYF. CDR3 DNA sequence: TGTGCCAGCAGGGAGGGCACAGATACGCAGTATTTT.

This clone was observed once. The chain carries TRBV2 and TRBJ2-7; D gene uncertain. CDR3 length equals 14 residues. V was shortened by 5 bases and J by 2 bases, with 13 bases between the two germline ends. From germline, CDR1 is SNHLY and CDR2 FYNNEI. The CDR3 bases are TGTGCCAGCAGTCCCTCCCGACTGGCCTACGAGCAGTACTTC. It yields the protein CASSPSRLAYEQYF.

This chain connects TRBV5-5 to TRBJ2-2; maybe TRBD2 (6 bases). The V and J ends lost 5 bases and 5 bases respectively, with 19 bases between them. The CDR3 runs 16 residues. The germline gives CDR1 SGHKS, CDR2 YYEKEE (reference sequence). CDR3 bases: TGTGCCAGCAGACCTCTTGCGGGGCTTGGGACCGGGGAGCTGTTTTTT. Translating it yields CASRPLAGLGTGELFF. Drawing the rest from reference TRBV5-5 and TRBJ2-2, the complete variable domain is DAGVTQSPTHLIKTRGQQVTLRCSPISGHKSVSWYQQVLGQGPQFIFQYYEKEERGRGNFPDRFSARQFPNYSSELNVNALLLGDSALYLCASRPLAGLGTGELFFGEGSRLTVL.

This rearrangement joins TRBV2 to TRBJ1-5; 7 nucleotides match TRBD1. Germline V gene sequence: CDR1 SNHLY, CDR2 FYNNEI. The V gene end was trimmed by 6 bases and the J gene end by 3 bases; junction bases not matched to a gene: 8. This CDR3 region has 15 residues. Here the CDR3 reads CASSLTGPYNQPQHF. The CDR3 region has the DNA TGTGCCAGCAGCTTGACAGGGCCCTACAATCAGCCCCAGCATTTT.

The chain combines TRBV3-1 (or the pseudogene TRBV3-2) with TRBJ2-5; 8 nucleotides line up with TRBD2. The V gene's germline CDR1 is LGHDT and CDR2 YNNKEL (reference sequence). The CDR3 covers 14 residues. Trimming at V came to 6 bases and at J to 5 bases, leaving 8 bases not matched to a gene. The CDR3, as DNA: TGTGCCAGCAGTTACTCAGCGGGAGTGGAGACCCAGTACTTC. It yields the protein CASSYSAGVETQYF.

The chain carries TRBV15 and TRBJ2-5; 8 bases align to TRBD2. The junction had 3 bases not matched to a gene; V was cut back by 1 base and J by 2 bases. The CDR3 runs to 15 residues. Germline loops: CDR1 LNHNV, CDR2 YYDKDF (reference sequence). CDR3 sequence: CATSRGREGQETQYF. In DNA form, the CDR3 reads TGTGCCACCAGCAGAGGTCGGGAGGGGCAAGAGACCCAGTACTTC.

The chain links TRBV27 to TRBJ1-1; perhaps TRBD1 as D (6 bases). Trimming stripped 5 bases from V and 9 bases from J, with 16 bases between. The germline gives CDR1 MNHEY, CDR2 SMNVEV (reference sequence). The CDR3 is 13 residues long. The CDR3 coding sequence is TGTGCCAGCAGTCTCCGGGACACAACAAAAGCTTTCTTT. As protein: CASSLRDTTKAFF.

V gene TRBV7-9 combines with J gene TRBJ2-2; 8 nucleotides agree with TRBD2. CDR3 length equals 17 residues. Trimming removed 5 bases from V and 4 bases from J; junction bases left unmatched: 12. CDR1 SEHNR and CDR2 FQNEAQ come from the germline V gene (reference sequence). The DNA of the CDR3 is TGTGCCAGCAGCCGAGGGCTAGCGGGCGATAGCACCGGGGAGCTGTTTTTT. Protein: CASSRGLAGDSTGELFF.

The chain's CDR3 is CASSLRGETNTEAFF. CDR3 bases: TGTGCCAGCAGTTTAAGAGGAGAGACGAACACTGAAGCTTTCTTT. The V gene is TRBV28, the J gene TRBJ1-1; D gene unclear. V shed 2 bases and J shed 1 base, with 11 bases lying between them. The CDR3 length is 15 residues. Germline V CDR1 and CDR2: MDHEN, SYDVKM.

The rearrangement joins TRBV7-2 to TRBJ2-7, with D maybe TRBD1 (5 bases). V was cut by 5 bases and J by 2 bases, with 13 bases left in between. CDR3 length: 14 amino acids. Per germline, CDR1 SGHTA and CDR2 FQGNSA. The CDR3 reads CASSPGQSPYEQYF. CDR3 nucleotide sequence: TGTGCCAGCAGCCCAGGACAAAGCCCCTACGAGCAGTACTTC.

The V and J genes are TRBV27 and TRBJ1-2; D gene ambiguous. Trimming removed 4 bases from V and 5 bases from J, with 11 bases in between. Germline V CDR1 and CDR2: MNHEY, SMNVEV (reference sequence). The CDR3 has 13 residues. CDR3 DNA sequence: TGTGCCAGCAGTTCCCCTAGAACTTATGGCTACACCTTC. Its protein is CASSSPRTYGYTF.

This chain uses TRBV30 with TRBJ2-7; 9 bases match TRBD1. Germline assignment: CDR1 GTSNPN and CDR2 SVGIG (reference sequence). V lost 6 bases to trimming and J lost 4 bases; unmatched junction nucleotides: 10. The CDR3 covers 14 residues. The CDR3, as DNA: TGTGCCTGCTTACCCGGGACAGGGACGTACGAGCAGTACTTC. The encoded protein is CACLPGTGTYEQYF.

This rearrangement joins TRBV5-1 to TRBJ2-3, with 10 positions matching TRBD2. V lost 4 bases to trimming and J lost 2 bases; unmatched junction nucleotides: 10. Germline V lookup: CDR1 SGHRS, CDR2 YFSETQ. The CDR3 spans 17 residues. The CDR3 coding sequence is TGCGCCAGCAGCCCGGGTAGCGGGGGGTCTAACACAGATACGCAGTATTTT. Translating it yields CASSPGSGGSNTDTQYF.

This sequence joins TRBV9 and TRBJ1-1; a possible D gene is TRBD1 (5 bases). Trimming pared 4 bases from V and 4 bases from J, leaving 11 bases between. The CDR3 length is 13 residues. CDR1 SGDLS and CDR2 YYNGEE come from the germline V gene. This CDR3 reads CASSPGGGTEAFF. CDR3 in DNA: TGTGCCAGCAGCCCCGGGGGAGGCACTGAAGCTTTCTTT.

The chain recombines TRBV3-1 (or the pseudogene TRBV3-2) with TRBJ2-1; 7 bases map to TRBD2. J lost 2 bases, V lost 3 bases, and 4 bases had no gene match. This CDR3 has 15 residues. Germline lookup yields CDR1 LGHDT and CDR2 YNNKEL (reference sequence). The CDR3 loop reads CASSQMGGTYNEQFF. The CDR3 coding sequence is TGTGCCAGCAGCCAGATGGGGGGGACCTACAATGAGCAGTTCTTC.

The sample holds a few counts of this clone. The chain joins TRBV7-9 to TRBJ1-1; D may be TRBD1 (6 bases). Germline CDR1 SEHNR, CDR2 FQNEAQ (reference sequence). CDR3 length: 13 amino acids. Trimming took off 2 bases at V and 4 bases at J, with 8 bases between the two ends. The CDR3 region is CASSLKGGTEAFF. The CDR3 coding sequence is TGTGCCAGCAGCTTAAAAGGGGGCACTGAAGCTTTCTTT. Full variable domain (missing parts from reference TRBV7-9 and TRBJ1-1): DTGVSQNPRHKITKRGQNVTFRCDPISEHNRLYWYRQTLGQGPEFLTYFQNEAQLEKSRLLSDRFSAERPKGSFSTLEIQRTEQGDSAMYLCASSLKGGTEAFFGQGTRLTVV.

V is TRBV6-5 and J is TRBJ1-1; tentative D call: TRBD1 (6 bases). The CDR3 length is 14 residues. Germline assignment: CDR1 MNHEY and CDR2 SVGAGI. V gave up 2 bases and J gave up 5 bases, with 12 bases separating them. The CDR3 reads CASSYGTPNTEAFF. The DNA for the CDR3 is TGTGCCAGCAGTTACGGGACACCGAATACTGAAGCTTTCTTT.

This clone has only one observation. This chain joins TRBV4-3 and TRBJ1-4, with TRBD1 matching 8 bases. CDR1 LGHNA and CDR2 YSLEER come from the germline V gene. Trimming took 3 bases from V and 5 from J; bases not matched to a gene: 5. The CDR3 is made up of 15 amino acids. The DNA of the CDR3 is TGCGCCAGCAGCCATGGACAGGGTCTCAATGAAAAACTGTTTTTT. Translated, it gives CASSHGQGLNEKLFF.

This clone appeared a few times. The chain employs TRBV6-1 and TRBJ2-5; no definite D call. Trimming removed 1 base at V and 5 bases at J, with 11 bases between. This CDR3 contains 14 residues. Germline V gives CDR1 MNHNS, CDR2 SASEGT. CDR3 residues: CASSEDLRRETQYF. The CDR3 bases are TGTGCCAGCAGTGAAGATCTCCGCAGGGAGACCCAGTACTTC.

V gene TRBV27 combines with J gene TRBJ1-2; 8 bases are shared with TRBD1. CDR3 size: 13 residues. CDR1 is MNHEY and CDR2 is SMNVEV in the germline V gene (reference sequence). The V and J ends lost 5 bases and 3 bases, in that order; junction bases with no gene match: 2. In nucleotides, the CDR3 is TGTGCCAGCAGTACAGGGGGTCACTATGGCTACACCTTC. Amino acid sequence: CASSTGGHYGYTF.

CDR3 loop: CASSVSGTSLREQYF. The CDR3 nucleotides read TGTGCCAGCAGCGTATCTGGGACTAGTCTACGGGAGCAGTACTTC. The rearrangement uses TRBV9 and TRBJ2-7; 8 bases match TRBD2. Per the germline V gene, CDR1 is SGDLS and CDR2 is YYNGEE. V shed 1 base and J 7 bases; nucleotides not matched to a gene: 10. The CDR3 runs 15 residues.

The sample holds a few counts of this clone. This sequence joins TRBV29-1 and TRBJ1-3; D not certain. Trimming took 5 bases from V and 0 from J, leaving 17 bases between them. Germline values: CDR1 SQVTM, CDR2 ANQGSEA. This CDR3 has 16 amino acids. CDR3 nucleotide sequence: TGCAGCGTTTCAATGGAGGCATGGGGCTCTGGAAACACCATATATTTT. Protein: CSVSMEAWGSGNTIYF.

The rearrangement links TRBV11-3 to TRBJ1-3; the D is unclear. CDR3 size: 15 residues. V was pared by 3 bases and J by 0 bases, with 9 bases between. Germline CDR1 and CDR2: SGHNT and YENEEA. In DNA form, the CDR3 reads TGTGCCAGCAGCTTTTCGGGGTCCTCTGGAAACACCATATATTTT. This gives the protein CASSFSGSSGNTIYF.

The J gene is TRBJ2-7, the V gene TRBV9, with D unclear. The CDR3 covers 14 residues. Germline V lookup: CDR1 SGDLS, CDR2 YYNGEE. With 0 bases removed from V and 5 bases from J, the gap between germline ends came to 12 bases. CDR3 residues: CASSVDISSDEQYF. The CDR3 region has the DNA TGTGCCAGCAGCGTAGATATCTCTTCCGACGAGCAGTACTTC. Using reference TRBV9 and TRBJ2-7 for the parts outside the CDR3, the full variable domain is DSGVTQTPKHLITATGQRVTLRCSPRSGDLSVYWYQQSLDQGLQFLIQYYNGEERAKGNILERFSAQQFPDLHSELNLSSLELGDSALYFCASSVDISSDEQYFGPGTRLTVT.

The genes are TRBV29-1 and TRBJ1-1; D gene uncertain. CDR3 length: 16 amino acids. V lost 7 bases and J 4 bases, leaving 25 bases between the germline ends. Germline V gene sequence: CDR1 SQVTM, CDR2 ANQGSEA. CDR3 bases: TGCAGCGCCCAAAAATTCCCCCGCCGAGTGCCCACTGAAGCTTTCTTT. This sequence encodes CSAQKFPRRVPTEAFF.

The chain links TRBV28 to TRBJ1-3, with D possibly being TRBD1 (5 bases). The CDR3 has 15 amino acids. CDR1 is MDHEN and CDR2 is SYDVKM in the germline V gene. Trimming shortened V by 7 bases and J by 1 base, and 14 bases separated the two germline ends. As DNA, the CDR3 is TGTGCCAGCACTGGGGCGGCCGCGTCTGGAAACACCATATATTTT. Its protein is CASTGAAASGNTIYF.

The CDR3 reads CASSVTSGEYTDTQYF. CDR3 in DNA: TGTGCCAGCAGCGTAACTAGCGGGGAGTACACAGATACGCAGTATTTT. The chain couples TRBV9 to TRBJ2-3; 10 bases are shared with TRBD2. The CDR3 extends over 16 amino acids. Germline CDR1 is SGDLS and CDR2 is YYNGEE. V shed 1 base and J 2 bases; nucleotides not matched to a gene: 4.

The chain carries TRBV4-3 and TRBJ2-1; perhaps TRBD1 as D (6 bases). Germline V gene lookup returns CDR1 LGHNA and CDR2 YSLEER. V was cut by 3 bases and J by 7 bases, with 10 bases left in between. This CDR3 has 13 amino acids. As DNA, the CDR3 is TGCGCCAGCAGCCAGGGCAGGGGAAATGAGCAGTTCTTC. This sequence encodes CASSQGRGNEQFF.

This clone occurred a few times. The chain links TRBV3-1 (or the pseudogene TRBV3-2) to TRBJ1-3, with TRBD1 as a possible D gene (6 bases). There are 18 residues in the CDR3. Germline assignment: CDR1 LGHDT and CDR2 YNNKEL (reference sequence). Trimming removed 1 base from V and 0 bases from J, with 16 bases in between. CDR3 loop: CASSQARDTIFSGNTIYF. The CDR3 bases are TGTGCCAGCAGCCAAGCTCGGGACACGATCTTCTCTGGAAACACCATATATTTT.

The chain is built from TRBV5-1 and TRBJ2-1, with 12 bases lining up with TRBD2. The CDR3 consists of 14 residues. Trimming cost V 4 bases and J 14 bases; bases outside gene matches: 10. In germline, CDR1 is SGHRS, CDR2 YFSETQ. CDR3 coding DNA: TGCGCCAGCAGCCCACGACTAGCGGGAGTCGCAAAGTTCTTC. As protein: CASSPRLAGVAKFF.

The chain joins TRBV30 to TRBJ2-7, with 9 bases that match TRBD1. The ends lost 1 base at V and 5 bases at J; junction bases unmatched: 6. This CDR3 comprises 14 residues. The germline CDR1 and CDR2 sequences are GTSNPN and SVGIG (reference sequence). Here the CDR3 DNA reads TGTGCCTGGAGTGACCGGGACAGGGAACACGAGCAGTACTTC. Its protein product is CAWSDRDREHEQYF. The variable domain in full, with the rest retrieved from reference TRBV30 and TRBJ2-7, is SQTIHQWPATLVQPVGSPLSLECTVEGTSNPNLYWYRQAAGRGLQLLFYSVGIGQISSEVPQNLSASRPQDRQFILSSKKLLLSDSGFYLCAWSDRDREHEQYFGPGTRLTVT.